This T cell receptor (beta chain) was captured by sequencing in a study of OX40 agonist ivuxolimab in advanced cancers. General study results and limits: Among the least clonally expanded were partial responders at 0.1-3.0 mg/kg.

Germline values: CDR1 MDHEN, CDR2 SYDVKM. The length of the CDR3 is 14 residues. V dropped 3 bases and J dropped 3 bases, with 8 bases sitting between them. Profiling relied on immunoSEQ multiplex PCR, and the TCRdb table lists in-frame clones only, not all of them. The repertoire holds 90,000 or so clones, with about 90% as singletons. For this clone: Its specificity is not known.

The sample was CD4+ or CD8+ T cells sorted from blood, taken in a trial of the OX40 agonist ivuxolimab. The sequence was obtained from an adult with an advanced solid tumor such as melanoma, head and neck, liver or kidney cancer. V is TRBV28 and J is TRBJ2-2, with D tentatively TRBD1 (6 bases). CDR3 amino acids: CASSFSGDTGELFF. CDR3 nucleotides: TGTGCCAGCAGTTTCTCAGGGGACACCGGGGAGCTGTTTTTT.